The TCR beta chain described here comes from a study of post-analysis software for immune sequencing data. This clonotype has more than one count but fewer than ten. Its cognate antigen is unknown. This CDR3 comprises 12 residues. V dropped 8 bases and J dropped 14; count of bases not matched to a gene: 10. Unique molecular identifiers tagged the TCR beta cDNA libraries. TCRdb reprocessed the PCR reads via MiXCR and lists one record per CDR3 protein. Of roughly 200,000 distinct CDR3 sequences listed, over 25% were seen once; the top ten hold nearly 3.5%. Findings and limits, study-wide: Controls had significantly higher normalized Chao1 diversity than multiple sclerosis patients. Five TRBV segments, including TRBV5-6, TRBV5-1 and TRBV20-1, were more frequent in patients than controls.

This TCR was recovered from a girl younger than 18 with multiple sclerosis. This chain connects TRBV12-3 or TRBV12-4 to TRBJ2-1; TRBD2 aligns across 9 bases. The specimen was blood. The CDR3 sequence: CASSWAGGPEFF. The CDR3 region has the DNA TGTGCCAGCTCGTGGGCGGGAGGGCCCGAGTTCTTC.